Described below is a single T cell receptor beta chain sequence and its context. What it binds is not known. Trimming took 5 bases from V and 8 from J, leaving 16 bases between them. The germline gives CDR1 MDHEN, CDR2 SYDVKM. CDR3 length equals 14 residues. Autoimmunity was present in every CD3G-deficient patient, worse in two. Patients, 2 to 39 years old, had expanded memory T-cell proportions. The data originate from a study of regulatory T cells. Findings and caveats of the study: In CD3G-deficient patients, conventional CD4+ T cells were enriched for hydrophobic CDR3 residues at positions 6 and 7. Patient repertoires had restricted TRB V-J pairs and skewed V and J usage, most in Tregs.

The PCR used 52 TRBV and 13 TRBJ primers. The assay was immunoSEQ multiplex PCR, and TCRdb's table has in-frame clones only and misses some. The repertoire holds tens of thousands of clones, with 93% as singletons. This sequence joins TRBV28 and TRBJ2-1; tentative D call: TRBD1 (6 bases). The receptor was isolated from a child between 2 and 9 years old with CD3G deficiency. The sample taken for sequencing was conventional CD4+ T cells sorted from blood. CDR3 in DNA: TGTGCCAGCAGTCACCGCGCGACAGGTTATGAGCAGTTCTTC. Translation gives CASSHRATGYEQFF.